The T cell receptor beta chain described here comes from a study of blood T cell repertoires in COVID-19. Study-wide background: Sample material is recorded as cDNA or gDNA derived from T cells, B-cell-depleted T cells, or PBMCs.

Original analysis: Amplification of reference gene primers was used by the study to estimate nucleated cell counts. Profiling relied on immunoSEQ multiplex PCR, and the TCRdb table lists in-frame clones only, not all of them. V, J and clone size derive from that table, while D and trimming were established from the DNA sequence. The data show over 30,000 clones, 85% to 95% seen once. Germline-derived CDR1 and CDR2 are LGHNA and YSLEER. Trimming took 0 bases from V and 0 from J; bases not matched to a gene: 8. The CDR3 runs 17 residues. The sample taken for sequencing was peripheral blood. V and J are TRBV4-3 and TRBJ2-7; 7 bases fit TRBD2. This sequence was found in a human donor in a cohort sampled during active COVID-19. The CDR3 protein is CASSQDRKSGASYEQYF. The CDR3 DNA reads TGCGCCAGCAGCCAAGATCGTAAAAGCGGGGCCTCCTACGAGCAGTACTTC.